Following are 25 T cell receptor beta chains from one sample sequenced in a study of siplizumab effects on memory and regulatory T cells. Generated by immunoSEQ multiplex PCR, the TCRdb table keeps only in-frame clones and is missing some. In the table there are 95,000 to 100,000 clones, about nine tenths of which are singletons. The sample taken for sequencing was non-Treg CD4+ T cells sorted from blood. These TCRs come from a human donor in good health.

V gene TRBV7-2 combines with J gene TRBJ2-3; D is unresolved. The CDR3 sequence is 13 residues long. V was pared by 8 bases and J by 4 bases, with 13 bases between. CDR1 and CDR2 from the germline V gene are SGHTA and FQGNSA. The CDR3 nucleotides read TGTGCCAGCGGGATTAGGTTGGCAGATACGCAGTATTTT. This translates into CASGIRLADTQYF.

V usage is TRBV19 and J usage is TRBJ1-5; D is unresolved. Germline CDR1 reads LNHDA; CDR2 reads SQIVND (reference sequence). Between the trimmed V and J ends, which lost 8 bases and 2 bases, there was a span of 16 bases. This CDR3 is 15 amino acids long. The CDR3 protein is CASLVGATRNQPQHF. As DNA, the CDR3 is TGTGCCAGTTTGGTCGGCGCAACGCGCAATCAGCCCCAGCATTTT.

V usage is TRBV5-6 and J usage is TRBJ2-2; 7 nucleotides match TRBD1. The CDR3 is 15 amino acids. Looked up from germline, CDR1 is SGHDT and CDR2 is YYEEEE. V shed 4 bases, J shed 1 base, and the junction held 4 bases outside the gene matches. CDR3 in amino acids: CASSPRTGNTGELFF. The CDR3 bases are TGTGCCAGCAGCCCTAGGACAGGGAACACCGGGGAGCTGTTTTTT. Complete variable domain (other parts from reference TRBV5-6 and TRBJ2-2): DAGVTQSPTHLIKTRGQQVTLRCSPKSGHDTVSWYQQALGQGPQFIFQYYEEEERQRGNFPDRFSGHQFPNYSSELNVNALLLGDSALYLCASSPRTGNTGELFFGEGSRLTVL.

The rearrangement joins TRBV14 to TRBJ2-1; TRBD2 matches at 13 bases. Trimming at V came to 4 bases and at J to 3 bases, leaving 3 bases not matched to a gene. The CDR3 runs to 16 residues. Germline V gene data show CDR1 as SGHDN and CDR2 as FVKESK. The CDR3 nucleotides are TGTGCCAGCAGCCTGGGACTAGCGGGAAACTACAATGAGCAGTTCTTC. Protein: CASSLGLAGNYNEQFF.

Here the CDR3 reads CASRSAPPEYNEQFF. CDR3 sequence (DNA): TGTGCCAGCAGGTCCGCCCCCCCGGAATACAATGAGCAGTTCTTC. V usage is TRBV5-8 and J usage is TRBJ2-1; D is undetermined. The V end was cut by 5 bases, the J end by 4 bases, with 16 bases between. The CDR3 has 15 residues. CDR1 is SGHTS, CDR2 YDEGEE, per germline.

The genes are TRBV2 and TRBJ1-2; D unresolved. Trimming took 0 bases from V and 4 from J, leaving 3 bases between them. Germline V gene data show CDR1 as SNHLY and CDR2 as FYNNEI. The CDR3 is 12 residues long. Written as DNA, the CDR3 is TGTGCCAGCAGTGAAGCAGTCTATGGCTACACCTTC. The encoded protein is CASSEAVYGYTF. The whole variable domain, filled in from reference TRBV2 and TRBJ1-2, reads EPEVTQTPSHQVTQMGQEVILRCVPISNHLYFYWYRQILGQKVEFLVSFYNNEISEKSEIFDDQFSVERPDGSNFTLKIRSTKLEDSAMYFCASSEAVYGYTFGSGTRLTVV.

This chain uses TRBV4-2 with TRBJ2-7, with 7 bases that match TRBD1. Germline assignment: CDR1 LGHNA and CDR2 YNFKEQ. The CDR3 is 15 amino acids. J gave up 3 bases and V 0 bases, and 5 bases lay outside the gene matches. CDR3 residues: CASSQDKGTDYEQYF. The CDR3 region has the DNA TGTGCCAGCAGCCAAGATAAGGGGACAGACTACGAGCAGTACTTC.

This clone was seen only a few times. The chain joins TRBV6-6 to TRBJ2-7; D is perhaps TRBD1 or TRBD2 (6 bases each). The CDR3 runs 11 residues. V was shortened by 7 bases and J by 6 bases, with 10 bases between the two germline ends. CDR1 and CDR2 (germline): MNHNY, SVGAGI (reference sequence). This CDR3 is CASTGEVEQYF. The CDR3 nucleotides read TGTGCCAGCACAGGGGAGGTCGAGCAGTACTTC.

The chain has TRBV15 and TRBJ2-3, with a possible D match to TRBD2 (5 bases). V was cut by 3 bases and J by 9 bases, with 16 bases left in between. This CDR3 spans 14 amino acids. Germline V CDR1 and CDR2: LNHNV, YYDKDF (reference sequence). The CDR3: CATSSAPGRGTQYF. The CDR3 DNA sequence: TGTGCCACCAGCAGCGCTCCGGGCCGGGGAACGCAGTATTTT. Together with reference TRBV15 and TRBJ2-3, the CDR3 gives the full variable domain: DAMVIQNPRYQVTQFGKPVTLSCSQTLNHNVMYWYQQKSSQAPKLLFHYYDKDFNNEADTPDNFQSRRPNTSFCFLDIRSPGLGDTAMYLCATSSAPGRGTQYFGPGTRLTVL.

This clone occurred a few times. The V gene is TRBV18, the J gene TRBJ1-1; 9 nucleotides align to TRBD1. Germline V gene data show CDR1 as KGHSH and CDR2 as LQKENI. This CDR3 is built from 14 residues. After removal of 5 bases from V and 2 bases from J, the junction contained 3 bases not matched to a gene. CDR3 bases: TGTGCCAGCTCATCGGGACAGGGTAACACTGAAGCTTTCTTT. Its translation is CASSSGQGNTEAFF.

The rearrangement uses TRBV7-3 and TRBJ2-3; 8 nucleotides align to TRBD1. V lost 5 bases and J lost 10; bases outside the gene matches: 11. Looked up from germline, CDR1 is SGHTA and CDR2 is FQGTGA. The CDR3 sequence is 14 residues long. CDR3 protein: CASSQVQNRGAQYF. As DNA, the CDR3 is TGTGCCAGCAGCCAAGTCCAAAACAGGGGGGCGCAGTATTTT.

In nucleotides, the CDR3 is TGCAGTGCTGAGGTCAAAAACATTCAGTACTTC. Translation gives CSAEVKNIQYF. This chain joins TRBV20-1 and TRBJ2-4; D unresolved. V lost 5 bases, J lost 3 bases, and 5 bases lay in between. Germline assignment: CDR1 DFQATT and CDR2 SNEGSKA (reference sequence). The CDR3 has 11 amino acids.

This chain uses TRBV19 with TRBJ1-5; D is unresolved. The CDR3 has 14 amino acids. The V gene's germline CDR1 is LNHDA and CDR2 SQIVND (reference sequence). The germline V and J ends were trimmed by 6 bases and 2 bases, with 11 bases remaining between them. The CDR3 protein is CASSPIPRNQPQHF. Here the CDR3 DNA reads TGTGCCAGTAGCCCTATCCCTCGCAATCAGCCCCAGCATTTT.

This clone was counted once. The V call is TRBV30, the J call TRBJ2-2; the D is unclear. CDR1 is GTSNPN and CDR2 is SVGIG in the germline V gene (reference sequence). The CDR3 totals 13 residues. Trimming left V 2 bases short and J 7 bases short, with 11 bases between. The DNA of the CDR3 is TGTGCCTGGAGTACGACTGGGCTCGGGGAGCTGTTTTTT. Encoded protein: CAWSTTGLGELFF.

This clone was observed a few times. The chain has TRBV7-8 and TRBJ1-2, with TRBD1 as a possible D gene (5 bases). CDR1 is SGHVS and CDR2 is FQNEAQ in the germline V gene. The CDR3 extends over 13 amino acids. Between the trimmed V and J ends, which lost 1 base and 4 bases, there was a span of 7 bases. The CDR3 DNA follows: TGTGCCAGCAGCTTAGGACAGACCTATGGCTACACCTTC. Translation: CASSLGQTYGYTF.

This rearrangement joins TRBV14 to TRBJ2-3, with no clear D. The germline V and J ends were trimmed by 2 bases and 0 bases, with 12 bases remaining between them. CDR1 is SGHDN and CDR2 is FVKESK in the germline V gene. CDR3 length: 16 residues. In nucleotides, the CDR3 is TGTGCCAGCAGCCAATTTTGGTCCACTAGCACAGATACGCAGTATTTT. It is translated as CASSQFWSTSTDTQYF.

J is TRBJ2-7 and V is TRBV5-1; D gene unclear. Trimming shortened V by 1 base and J by 6 bases, and 8 bases separated the two germline ends. The CDR3 spans 12 residues. Germline V gene data show CDR1 as SGHRS and CDR2 as YFSETQ. In DNA, the CDR3 is TGCGCCAGCAGCTTGAGCTTTCGCGAGCAGTACTTC. As protein: CASSLSFREQYF.

This clone has only one observation. The DNA for the CDR3 is TGTGCCTGGAGGGGCCTTCGGGGCCTGGGGGAAAAACTGTTTTTT. Amino acid sequence: CAWRGLRGLGEKLFF. The chain employs TRBV30 and TRBJ1-4; TRBD1 might be the D (5 bases). The CDR3 contains 15 residues. CDR1 is GTSNPN, CDR2 SVGIG, per germline (reference sequence). V was trimmed by 3 bases and J by 8 bases, leaving 19 bases between them.

The CDR3 DNA is TGTGCCAGCAGTTTATCACAGGCGGGGGGCTACACCTTC. This gives the protein CASSLSQAGGYTF. The chain has TRBV27 and TRBJ1-2; TRBD1 is a possible D gene (5 bases). This CDR3 has 13 amino acids. The V end was cut by 0 bases, the J end by 8 bases, with 10 bases between. The germline V gene has CDR1 MNHEY and CDR2 SMNVEV (reference sequence).

V and J are TRBV19 and TRBJ2-6; weak D call: TRBD2 (5 bases). The V gene lost 8 bases and the J gene lost 2 bases, with 10 bases spanning the gap. Per germline, CDR1 LNHDA and CDR2 SQIVND (reference sequence). The CDR3 loop spans 14 amino acids. CDR3 amino acids: CASVPGAGANVLTF. CDR3 DNA: TGTGCCAGTGTACCCGGGGCTGGGGCCAACGTCCTGACTTTC.

The genes are TRBV7-3 and TRBJ1-2, with a tentative D call TRBD1 (5 bases). The CDR3 extends over 15 amino acids. V dropped 1 base and J dropped 7 bases, with 16 bases sitting between them. CDR1 and CDR2 (germline): SGHTA, FQGTGA. CDR3 DNA: TGTGCCAGCAGCTTAATGCCGGGGCGCGGTTCTGGCTACACCTTC. As protein: CASSLMPGRGSGYTF.

The rearrangement joins TRBV7-9 to TRBJ2-2; D is unclear. Germline V gene lookup returns CDR1 SEHNR and CDR2 FQNEAQ (reference sequence). CDR3 length equals 14 residues. Trimming cost V 5 bases and J 4 bases, with 11 bases left between them. DNA of the CDR3: TGTGCCAGCAGCCTTAGCCTCACCACCGGGGAGCTGTTTTTT. Its protein product is CASSLSLTTGELFF.

The chain recombines TRBV5-6 with TRBJ2-5, with a possible D match to TRBD1 (5 bases). The length of the CDR3 is 14 residues. Trimming took off 0 bases at V and 2 bases at J, with 8 bases between the two ends. CDR1 and CDR2 from the germline V gene are SGHDT and YYEEEE. In DNA form, the CDR3 reads TGTGCCAGCAGCTTGGCTGGGGCACAAGAGACCCAGTACTTC. This encodes CASSLAGAQETQYF.

The gene calls are TRBV7-8 and TRBJ2-5; unclear D gene. From germline, CDR1 is SGHVS and CDR2 FQNEAQ. This CDR3 spans 12 amino acids. The V end was cut by 5 bases, the J end by 5 bases, with 9 bases between. CDR3 loop: CASSPVGETQYF. CDR3 DNA: TGTGCCAGCAGCCCTGTGGGGGAGACCCAGTACTTC. Full variable domain (remainder filled in from reference TRBV7-8 and TRBJ2-5): GAGVSQSPRYKVAKRGQDVALRCDPISGHVSLFWYQQALGQGPEFLTYFQNEAQLDKSGLPSDRFFAERPEGSVSTLKIQRTQQEDSAVYLCASSPVGETQYFGPGTRLLVL.

This sequence joins TRBV5-1 and TRBJ1-2, with D perhaps matching TRBD1 (5 bases). Germline-derived CDR1 and CDR2 are SGHRS and YFSETQ. Trimming took off 0 bases at V and 5 bases at J, with 11 bases between the two ends. The CDR3 length is 14 residues. Here the CDR3 reads CASSLGREEYGYTF. The CDR3 DNA reads as TGCGCCAGCAGCTTGGGCAGGGAGGAGTATGGCTACACCTTC.